In this sample, the clone carrying this T cell receptor (beta chain) turned up once. Its matching antigen is unknown. These data come from a study of PD-L1 blockade in urothelial cancer. On the study more broadly: Analyses used blood from 3 weeks (second dose) and 6 weeks after treatment start. Study-level findings and limits: Pretreatment clonality of the blood TCR repertoire below the median was predictive of superior survival.

Spike-ins of synthetic TCR analog templates went into each PCR. Libraries were prepared by immunoSEQ multiplex PCR; TCRdb keeps only in-frame clonotypes and omits some of them. The table records about 50,000 clones, roughly 80% of them present only once. This CDR3 contains 13 residues. Germline loops: CDR1 SQVTM, CDR2 ANQGSEA. Losses at the gene ends were 4 bases for V and 0 bases for J; bases not matched to a gene: 3. Described time point: pretreatment peripheral blood. Each patient gave between 1 and 8 samples, pretreatment and on-treatment. The starting material was PBMCs, obtained around atezolizumab (anti-PD-L1) treatment. This rearrangement joins TRBV29-1 to TRBJ2-7, with 7 bases that match TRBD1. The TCR originated in a man in his 70s with urothelial cancer. The CDR3 DNA reads TGCAGCGTTGGGGCAGGGGGCTCCTACGAGCAGTACTTC. This translates into CSVGAGGSYEQYF.